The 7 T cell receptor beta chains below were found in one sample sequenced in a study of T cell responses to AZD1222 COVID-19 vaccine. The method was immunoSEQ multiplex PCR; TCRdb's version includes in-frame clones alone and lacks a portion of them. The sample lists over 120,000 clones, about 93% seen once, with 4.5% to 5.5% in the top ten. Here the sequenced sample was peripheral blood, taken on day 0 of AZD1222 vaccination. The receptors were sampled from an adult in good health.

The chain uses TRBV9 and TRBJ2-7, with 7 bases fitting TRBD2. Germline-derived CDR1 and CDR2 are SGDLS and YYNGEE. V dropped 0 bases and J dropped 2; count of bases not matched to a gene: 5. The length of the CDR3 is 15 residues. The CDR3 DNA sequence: TGTGCCAGCAGCGTAGCGGCGGGAGCCCCCTACGAGCAGTACTTC. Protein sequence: CASSVAAGAPYEQYF.

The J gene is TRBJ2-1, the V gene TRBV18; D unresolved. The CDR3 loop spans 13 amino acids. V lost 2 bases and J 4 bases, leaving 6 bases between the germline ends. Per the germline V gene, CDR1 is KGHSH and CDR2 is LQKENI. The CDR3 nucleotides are TGTGCCAGCTCACCAGACCGATACAATGAGCAGTTCTTC. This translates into CASSPDRYNEQFF.

The CDR3 protein is CASRLAASTEQYF. CDR3 in DNA: TGTGCCAGCAGGCTAGCGGCCTCTACTGAGCAGTACTTC. This chain uses TRBV6-5 with TRBJ2-7, with 7 bases identical to TRBD2. Germline V gene data show CDR1 as MNHEY and CDR2 as SVGAGI. The V gene end was trimmed by 6 bases and the J gene end by 7 bases; junction bases not matched to a gene: 9. The length of the CDR3 is 13 residues.

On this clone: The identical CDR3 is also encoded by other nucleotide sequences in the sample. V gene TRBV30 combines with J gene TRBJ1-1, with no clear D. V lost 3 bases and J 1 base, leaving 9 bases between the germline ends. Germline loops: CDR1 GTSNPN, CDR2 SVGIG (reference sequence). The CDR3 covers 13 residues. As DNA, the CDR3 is TGTGCCTGGAGCCCGGACTCGAACACTGAAGCTTTCTTT. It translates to CAWSPDSNTEAFF.

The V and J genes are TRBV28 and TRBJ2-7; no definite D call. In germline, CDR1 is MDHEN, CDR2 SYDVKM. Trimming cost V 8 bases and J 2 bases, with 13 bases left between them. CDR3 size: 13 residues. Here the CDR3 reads CASSKDVTYEQYF. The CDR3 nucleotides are TGTGCCAGCTCCAAGGACGTGACCTACGAGCAGTACTTC.

The CDR3 region is CASSPGTDDNEQFF. In DNA, the CDR3 is TGTGCCAGCAGCCCCGGGACGGACGACAATGAGCAGTTCTTC. This sequence joins TRBV7-9 and TRBJ2-1; D tentatively fits TRBD1 or TRBD2 (5 bases each). V lost 5 bases, J lost 5 bases, and 13 bases lay in between. The CDR3 has 14 residues. Germline V gives CDR1 SEHNR, CDR2 FQNEAQ (reference sequence). The full variable domain, its missing parts supplied by reference TRBV7-9 and TRBJ2-1, is DTGVSQNPRHKITKRGQNVTFRCDPISEHNRLYWYRQTLGQGPEFLTYFQNEAQLEKSRLLSDRFSAERPKGSFSTLEIQRTEQGDSAMYLCASSPGTDDNEQFFGPGTRLTVL.

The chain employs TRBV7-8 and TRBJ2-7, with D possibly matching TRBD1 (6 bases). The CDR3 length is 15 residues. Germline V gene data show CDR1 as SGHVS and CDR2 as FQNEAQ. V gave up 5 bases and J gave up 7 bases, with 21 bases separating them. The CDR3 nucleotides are TGTGCCAGCAGCCCCTCCCCTCAGGGGCCGAGAGAGCAGTACTTC. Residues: CASSPSPQGPREQYF. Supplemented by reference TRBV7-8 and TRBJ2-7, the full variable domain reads GAGVSQSPRYKVAKRGQDVALRCDPISGHVSLFWYQQALGQGPEFLTYFQNEAQLDKSGLPSDRFFAERPEGSVSTLKIQRTQQEDSAVYLCASSPSPQGPREQYFGPGTRLTVT.